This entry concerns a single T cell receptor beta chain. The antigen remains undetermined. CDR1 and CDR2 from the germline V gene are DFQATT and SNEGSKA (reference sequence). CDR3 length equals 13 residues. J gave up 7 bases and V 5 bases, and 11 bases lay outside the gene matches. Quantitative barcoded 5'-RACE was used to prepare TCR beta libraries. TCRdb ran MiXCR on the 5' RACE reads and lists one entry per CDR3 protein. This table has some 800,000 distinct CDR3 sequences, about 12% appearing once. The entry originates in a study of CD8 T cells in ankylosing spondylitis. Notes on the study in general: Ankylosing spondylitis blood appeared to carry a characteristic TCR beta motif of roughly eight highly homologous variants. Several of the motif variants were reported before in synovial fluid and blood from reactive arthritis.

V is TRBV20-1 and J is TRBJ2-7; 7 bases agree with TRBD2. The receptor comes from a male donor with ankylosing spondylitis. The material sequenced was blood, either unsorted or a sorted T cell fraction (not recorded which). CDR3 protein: CSASGTTLGEQYF. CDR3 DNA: TGCAGTGCTTCCGGGACTACCCTTGGGGAGCAGTACTTC.